The clone carrying this T cell receptor beta chain was observed once. The method was immunoSEQ multiplex PCR; TCRdb's version includes in-frame clones alone and lacks a portion of them. The table records approximately 120,000 clones, about four fifths of them present only once. This entry is derived from a study of blood T cell repertoires in COVID-19. Overall study: The study drew acute and convalescent COVID-19 samples from the United States, Italy and Spain.

Germline V gene data show CDR1 as MDHEN and CDR2 as SYDVKM. The V and J ends lost 8 bases and 3 bases respectively, with 14 bases between them. CDR3 size: 14 residues. The sequence came from a man younger than 45 with COVID-19, enrolled during active disease. The rearrangement links TRBV28 to TRBJ1-5, with unresolved D. Sequenced material: peripheral blood. The CDR3 sequence: CASVSGHNNQPQHF. In DNA, the CDR3 is TGTGCCAGCGTGTCGGGTCATAACAATCAGCCCCAGCATTTT.